One and the same sample provided the 14 T cell receptor beta chains below, sequenced in a study of long-term antiretroviral therapy in people with HIV. Survey-level resolution applied to immunoSEQ assay v3.0. Some clones are missing from TCRdb's copy, which holds only in-frame ones; the method was immunoSEQ multiplex PCR. In the table there are about 40,000 clones, around 83% of which are singletons. The material was unsorted PBMCs, obtained 3.1 years after starting antiretroviral therapy. Every receptor here comes from a woman aged 45-59 years with HIV.

This rearrangement joins TRBV18 to TRBJ2-5; D ambiguous. The CDR3 has 11 amino acids. The V gene lost 3 bases and the J gene lost 7 bases, with 6 bases spanning the gap. The germline gives CDR1 KGHSH, CDR2 LQKENI. As DNA, the CDR3 is TGTGCCAGCTCACCCAAGGGGACCCAGTACTTC. Its protein is CASSPKGTQYF.

The chain employs TRBV29-1 and TRBJ1-1, with a tentative D call TRBD1 (6 bases). The CDR3 is 13 amino acids. CDR1 SQVTM and CDR2 ANQGSEA come from the germline V gene. V lost 6 bases to trimming and J lost 0 bases, with 11 bases between them. The DNA of the CDR3 is TGCAGCGTAGCTGGACAGATGAACACTGAAGCTTTCTTT. Residues: CSVAGQMNTEAFF. The whole variable domain, remainder taken from reference TRBV29-1 and TRBJ1-1, is SAVISQKPSRDICQRGTSLTIQCQVDSQVTMMFWYRQQPGQSLTLIATANQGSEATYESGFVIDKFPISRPNLTFSTLTVSNMSPEDSSIYLCSVAGQMNTEAFFGQGTRLTVV.

The chain has TRBV5-1 and TRBJ2-2; D unresolved. The CDR3 contains 16 residues. The V end lost 1 base, the J end lost 2 bases, and 12 bases lay between the germline ends. CDR1 and CDR2 from the germline V gene are SGHRS and YFSETQ. This chain's CDR3 is CASSLLADSNTGELFF. For the CDR3, the DNA is TGCGCCAGCAGCTTGCTTGCAGATTCAAACACCGGGGAGCTGTTTTTT.

Of note for this clone: In the same sample, other DNA sequences code for this CDR3. V and J are TRBV29-1 and TRBJ2-2; maybe TRBD1 (6 bases). This CDR3 contains 13 residues. CDR1 and CDR2 from the germline V gene are SQVTM and ANQGSEA. V was shortened by 4 bases and J by 2 bases, with 8 bases between the two germline ends. The chain's CDR3 is CSVAGANTGELFF. The CDR3, as DNA: TGCAGCGTTGCAGGGGCCAACACCGGGGAGCTGTTTTTT.

V gene TRBV7-9 combines with J gene TRBJ1-5; 7 nucleotides match TRBD1. The J segment lost 6 bases and the V segment lost 6 bases, leaving 5 bases of the junction unmatched. The length of the CDR3 is 13 residues. The germline gives CDR1 SEHNR, CDR2 FQNEAQ (reference sequence). Here the CDR3 reads CASRGTESQPQHF. CDR3 bases: TGTGCCAGCAGGGGGACAGAGAGTCAGCCCCAGCATTTT.

The chain has TRBV6-6 and TRBJ2-7; 12 nucleotides align to TRBD2. CDR3 size: 14 residues. Germline V gene lookup returns CDR1 MNHNY and CDR2 SVGAGI (reference sequence). The V segment lost 4 bases and the J segment 7 bases; nucleotides outside the gene matches: 5. The CDR3 here is CASSSTSGGREQYF. In DNA form, the CDR3 reads TGTGCCAGCAGTTCTACTAGCGGGGGGAGAGAGCAGTACTTC.

The sample holds one count of this clone. This sequence joins TRBV7-9 and TRBJ2-7, with TRBD2 matching 8 bases. This CDR3 has 14 amino acids. V lost 5 bases, J lost 2 bases, and 5 bases stayed unmatched. Germline-derived CDR1 and CDR2 are SEHNR and FQNEAQ (reference sequence). The CDR3 loop reads CASSRGGTTYEQYF. The CDR3 coding sequence is TGTGCCAGCAGCCGGGGGGGGACTACCTACGAGCAGTACTTC.

The chain is built from TRBV27 and TRBJ1-2; TRBD1 aligns across 10 bases. This CDR3 has 15 amino acids. Germline trimming cut 4 bases from V and 7 bases from J; bases unmatched to any gene: 9. The germline V gene encodes CDR1 MNHEY and CDR2 SMNVEV (reference sequence). CDR3 nucleotide sequence: TGTGCCAGCAGTTCCCGTCGACAGGGGGCTGGTGGCTACACCTTC. Translating gives CASSSRRQGAGGYTF.

This chain joins TRBV6-6 and TRBJ2-7; tentatively, D is TRBD1 (6 bases). Between the trimmed V and J ends, which lost 6 bases and 0 bases, there was a span of 6 bases. This CDR3 region has 12 residues. Germline assignment: CDR1 MNHNY and CDR2 SVGAGI (reference sequence). The CDR3 here is CASSRGSYEQYF. CDR3 DNA: TGTGCCAGCAGCAGGGGCTCCTACGAGCAGTACTTC.

The chain combines TRBV6-5 with TRBJ1-4; possible D gene TRBD1, 5 bases. V was shortened by 5 bases and J by 5 bases, with 12 bases between the two germline ends. Germline CDR1 reads MNHEY; CDR2 reads SVGAGI. The CDR3 extends over 14 amino acids. The CDR3 spells CASSPGLHNEKLFF. CDR3 nucleotide sequence: TGTGCCAGCAGTCCGGGACTCCACAATGAAAAACTGTTTTTT.

This clone appeared once. This chain links TRBV27 with TRBJ1-1; D uncertain. Trimming cost V 0 bases and J 1 base, with 15 bases left between them. The germline CDR1 and CDR2 sequences are MNHEY and SMNVEV (reference sequence). CDR3 length: 17 amino acids. The CDR3 DNA sequence: TGTGCCAGCAGTTTATCGGCTACAGTGCGACAGAACACTGAAGCTTTCTTT. This gives the protein CASSLSATVRQNTEAFF.

V usage is TRBV7-9 and J usage is TRBJ1-4; D gene unclear. The germline CDR1 and CDR2 sequences are SEHNR and FQNEAQ (reference sequence). Trimming cost V 5 bases and J 8 bases, with 18 bases left between them. The CDR3 has 15 residues. The CDR3 region is CASSLRSVVEEKLFF. Here the CDR3 DNA reads TGTGCCAGCAGCCTGCGTTCGGTAGTGGAAGAAAAACTGTTTTTT. Full variable domain (rest looked up from reference TRBV7-9 and TRBJ1-4): DTGVSQNPRHKITKRGQNVTFRCDPISEHNRLYWYRQTLGQGPEFLTYFQNEAQLEKSRLLSDRFSAERPKGSFSTLEIQRTEQGDSAMYLCASSLRSVVEEKLFFGSGTQLSVL.

This chain connects TRBV25-1 to TRBJ2-7; D may be TRBD1 (5 bases). CDR1 is MGHDK, CDR2 SYGVNS, per germline. The germline V and J ends were trimmed by 7 bases and 6 bases, with 10 bases remaining between them. CDR3 size: 11 residues. The CDR3 spells CASNQGSEQYF. The CDR3 nucleotides read TGTGCCAGCAACCAGGGTAGCGAGCAGTACTTC.

The chain has TRBV6-4 and TRBJ1-5; D uncertain. This CDR3 contains 13 residues. Trimming left V 4 bases short and J 4 bases short, with 8 bases between. Germline values: CDR1 MRHNA, CDR2 SNTAGT. The CDR3 loop reads CASSVSSNQPQHF. The CDR3 bases are TGTGCCAGCAGTGTTAGCTCGAATCAGCCCCAGCATTTT.